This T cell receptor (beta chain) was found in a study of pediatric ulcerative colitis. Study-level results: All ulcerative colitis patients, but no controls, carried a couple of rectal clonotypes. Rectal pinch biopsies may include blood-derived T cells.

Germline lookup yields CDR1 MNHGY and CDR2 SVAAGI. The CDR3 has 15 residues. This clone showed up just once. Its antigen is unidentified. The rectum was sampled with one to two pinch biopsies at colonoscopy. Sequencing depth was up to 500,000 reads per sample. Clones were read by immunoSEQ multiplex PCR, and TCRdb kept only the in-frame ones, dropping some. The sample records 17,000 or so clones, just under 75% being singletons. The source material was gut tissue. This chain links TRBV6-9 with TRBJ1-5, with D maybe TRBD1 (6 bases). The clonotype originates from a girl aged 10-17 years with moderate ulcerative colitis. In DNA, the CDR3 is TGTCCACCTCACAGGGTGAGTCAGGGCAATCAGCCCCAGCATTTT. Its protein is CPPHRVSQGNQPQHF.